Below, one T cell receptor beta chain is given with its context. Repertoires were generated with immunoSEQ multiplex PCR, while TCRdb's copy carries only in-frame clones and drops some. The sample shows approximately 41,000 clones, roughly four fifths of them seen only once. CDR1 and CDR2 from the germline V gene are SGHNT and YENEEA. This CDR3 has 15 residues. Trimming removed 5 bases at V and 0 bases at J, with 13 bases between. This sample was taken from a study of blood T cell repertoires in COVID-19. Study in general: Samples of COVID-19 (acute and convalescent) were obtained from the United States, Italy and Spain. PBMCs, B-cell-depleted T cells, or T cells were the source of the cDNA or gDNA that made up the material.

What was sequenced was peripheral blood. V gene TRBV11-3 combines with J gene TRBJ1-1; D not resolved. The receptor was isolated from a middle-aged man with active or convalescent COVID-19. CDR3: CASSRGPSLNTEAFF. In DNA form, the CDR3 reads TGTGCCAGCAGCCGTGGGCCAAGTTTGAACACTGAAGCTTTCTTT. Using reference TRBV11-3 and TRBJ1-1 for the parts outside the CDR3, the full variable domain is EAGVVQSPRYKIIEKKQPVAFWCNPISGHNTLYWYLQNLGQGPELLIRYENEEAVDDSQLPKDRFSAERLKGVDSTLKIQPAELGDSAVYLCASSRGPSLNTEAFFGQGTRLTVV.